This T cell receptor (beta chain) was identified during a study of PD-L1 blockade in urothelial cancer. Study-level information: From about 2014, patients received atezolizumab, given as 1,200 mg intravenously every 3 weeks.

In germline, CDR1 is SGDLS, CDR2 YYNGEE. This CDR3 has 15 amino acids. After removal of 0 bases from V and 2 bases from J, the junction contained 2 bases not matched to a gene. Repertoires were generated with immunoSEQ multiplex PCR, while TCRdb's copy carries only in-frame clones and drops some. Of tens of thousands of clones in the sample, 80% to 95% were seen once. The chain has TRBV9 and TRBJ2-1; 7 nucleotides agree with TRBD1. This specimen was PBMCs, taken around atezolizumab (anti-PD-L1) treatment. The clonotype was recovered from a man aged 65 to 85 with urothelial cancer. CDR3 bases: TGTGCCAGCAGCGTAGGACAGGGACCCTACAATGAGCAGTTCTTC. It specifies CASSVGQGPYNEQFF.